These T cell receptor beta chains were read from a single sample in a study of identical twins. TCRdb re-analysed the 5' RACE reads in MiXCR, keeping a single row per CDR3 protein. The table has 1,800,000 or so distinct CDR3 sequences, about 31% seen once. Sequences were obtained from cord blood. These receptors came from a newborn girl in good health. The conserved cysteine and the conserved F or W are not part of the CDR3 here.

j_gene	v_gene	CDR3aa
TRBJ2-1	TRBV24-1	ATSGAGTAYNEQF
TRBJ2-3	TRBV12-3/TRBV12-4	ASSSLAGVSADTQY
TRBJ2-1	TRBV20-1	SARDSGGGRYNEQF
TRBJ1-2	TRBV6-5	ASRGSGQGYT
TRBJ2-1	TRBV7-9	ASRREQF
TRBJ2-1	TRBV28	ASSLRLSSGYYNEQF
TRBJ2-7	TRBV29-1	SVNFRARGEQY
TRBJ1-3	TRBV4-2	ASSQDIARLISGTTIY
TRBJ1-5	TRBV28	ASVNPNYLLDRGPSINQPQH
TRBJ2-4	TRBV15	ATSREGFAKNIQY
TRBJ2-3	TRBV7-6	ASSPNLVNSTDTQY
TRBJ2-1	TRBV4-2	ASSPGGVMSYNEQF
TRBJ2-3	TRBV20-1	SARETGNEQDTQY
TRBJ2-3	TRBV28	ASSSGQNTDTQY
TRBJ2-1	TRBV10-3	AISKSSGYYNEQF
TRBJ1-6	TRBV10-3	AISPFPSGQAEPLH
TRBJ1-2	TRBV29-1	SVDVRGYT
TRBJ2-3	TRBV4-1	ASSQAAGGLDTQY
TRBJ1-2	TRBV10-3	AISRPGQGDYGYT
TRBJ1-5	TRBV12-3/TRBV12-4	ASGDRYQPQH
TRBJ2-1	TRBV25-1	ASTNRDRGHNEQF
TRBJ2-7	TRBV6-1	ASSQLLSQAPSYEQY
TRBJ1-5	TRBV20-1	SAIRGGISQPQH
TRBJ2-2	TRBV11-2	ASSLQTPNTGELF
TRBJ2-5	TRBV6-6	ASRSDTQETQY
TRBJ1-5	TRBV6-5	ASSKQGGNQPQH
TRBJ2-1	TRBV27	ASSFSGGGTYNEQF
TRBJ2-1	TRBV12-3/TRBV12-4	ASSLSGGGEQF
TRBJ2-3	TRBV9	ASSPSWSSTDTQY
TRBJ2-3	TRBV4-2	ASSQTSGGKNTQY
TRBJ2-7	TRBV20-1	SARLVGETYEQY
TRBJ1-1	TRBV14	ASSQQGEIVGEAF